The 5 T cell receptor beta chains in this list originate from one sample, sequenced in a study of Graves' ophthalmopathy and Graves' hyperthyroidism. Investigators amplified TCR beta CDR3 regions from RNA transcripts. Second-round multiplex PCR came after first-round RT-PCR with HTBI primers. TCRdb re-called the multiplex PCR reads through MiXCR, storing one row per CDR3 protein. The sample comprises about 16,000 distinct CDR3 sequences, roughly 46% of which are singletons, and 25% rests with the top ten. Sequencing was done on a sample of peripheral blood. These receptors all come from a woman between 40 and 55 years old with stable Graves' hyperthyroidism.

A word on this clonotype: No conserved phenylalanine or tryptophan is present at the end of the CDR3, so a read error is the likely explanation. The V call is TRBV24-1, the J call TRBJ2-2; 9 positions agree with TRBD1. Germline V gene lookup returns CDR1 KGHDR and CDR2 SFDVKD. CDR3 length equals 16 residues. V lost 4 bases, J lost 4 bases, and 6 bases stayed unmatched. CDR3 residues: CATSDPGTGTTGELFL. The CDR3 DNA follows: TGTGCCACCAGTGACCCCGGGACAGGGACCACCGGGGAGCTGTTTCTT.

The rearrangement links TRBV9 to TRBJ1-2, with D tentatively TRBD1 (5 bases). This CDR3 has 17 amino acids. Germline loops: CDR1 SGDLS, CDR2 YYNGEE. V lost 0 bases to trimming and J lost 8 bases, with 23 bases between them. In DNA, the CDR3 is TGTGCCAGCAGCGTAGATCCCTCCCCGGCGGGGGGTGAGGGCTACACCTTC. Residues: CASSVDPSPAGGEGYTF.

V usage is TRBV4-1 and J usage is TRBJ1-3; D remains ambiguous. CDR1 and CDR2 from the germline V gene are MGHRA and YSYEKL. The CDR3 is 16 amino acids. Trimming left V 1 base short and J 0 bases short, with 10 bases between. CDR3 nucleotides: TGCGCCAGCAGCCAAGGGACCCAAAACTCTGGAAACACCATATATTTT. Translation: CASSQGTQNSGNTIYF.

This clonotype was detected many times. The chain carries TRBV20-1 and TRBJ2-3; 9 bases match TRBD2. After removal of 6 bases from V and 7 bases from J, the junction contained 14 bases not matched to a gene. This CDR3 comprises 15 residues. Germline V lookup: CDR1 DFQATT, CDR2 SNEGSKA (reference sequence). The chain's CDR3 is CSARLAGLASHTQYF. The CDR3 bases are TGCAGTGCACGACTTGCAGGACTAGCGTCGCATACGCAGTATTTT.

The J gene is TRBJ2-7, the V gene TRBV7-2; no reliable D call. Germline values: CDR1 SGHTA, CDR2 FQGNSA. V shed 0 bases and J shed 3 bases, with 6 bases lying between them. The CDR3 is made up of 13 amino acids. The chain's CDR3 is CASSLASHYEQYF. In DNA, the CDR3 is TGTGCCAGCAGCTTAGCGTCCCACTACGAGCAGTACTTC.